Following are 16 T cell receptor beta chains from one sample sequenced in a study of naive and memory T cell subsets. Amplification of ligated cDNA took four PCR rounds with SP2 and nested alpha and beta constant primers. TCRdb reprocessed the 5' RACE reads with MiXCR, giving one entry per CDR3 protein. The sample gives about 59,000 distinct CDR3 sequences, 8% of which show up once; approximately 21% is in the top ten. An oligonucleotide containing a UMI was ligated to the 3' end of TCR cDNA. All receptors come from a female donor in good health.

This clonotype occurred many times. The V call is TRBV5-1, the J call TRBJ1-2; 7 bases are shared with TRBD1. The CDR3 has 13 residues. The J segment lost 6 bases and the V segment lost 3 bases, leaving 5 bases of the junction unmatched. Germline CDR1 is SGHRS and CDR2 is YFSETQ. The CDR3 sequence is CASSSSGTDGYTF. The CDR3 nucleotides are TGCGCCAGCAGCTCTTCCGGGACAGATGGCTACACCTTC.

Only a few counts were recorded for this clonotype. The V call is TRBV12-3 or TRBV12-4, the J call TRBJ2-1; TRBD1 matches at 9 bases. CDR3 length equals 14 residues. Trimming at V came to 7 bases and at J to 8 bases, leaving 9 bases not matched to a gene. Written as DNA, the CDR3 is TGTGCCAGCAAACAGGGGGCCAATGGAGATGAGCAGTTCTTC. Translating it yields CASKQGANGDEQFF.

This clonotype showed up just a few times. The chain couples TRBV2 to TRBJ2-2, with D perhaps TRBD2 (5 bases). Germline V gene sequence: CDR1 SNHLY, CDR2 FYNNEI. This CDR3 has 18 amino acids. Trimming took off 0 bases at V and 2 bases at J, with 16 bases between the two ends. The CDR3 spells CASSEAPPGIRNTGELFF. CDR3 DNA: TGTGCCAGCAGTGAAGCCCCCCCGGGGATTAGAAACACCGGGGAGCTGTTTTTT.

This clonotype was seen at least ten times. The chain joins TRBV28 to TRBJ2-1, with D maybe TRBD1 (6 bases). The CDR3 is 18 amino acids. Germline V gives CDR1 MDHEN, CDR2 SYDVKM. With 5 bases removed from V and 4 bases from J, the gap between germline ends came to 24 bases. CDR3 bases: TGTGCCAGCAGTCCCCCCCCTAGGACCACGGGACAATACAATGAGCAGTTCTTC. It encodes CASSPPPRTTGQYNEQFF.

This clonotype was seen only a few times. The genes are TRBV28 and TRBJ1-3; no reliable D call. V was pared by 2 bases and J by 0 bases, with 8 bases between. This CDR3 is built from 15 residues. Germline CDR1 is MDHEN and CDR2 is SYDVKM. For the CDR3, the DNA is TGTGCCAGCAGTTTAAGCGGGCACTCTGGAAACACCATATATTTT. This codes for CASSLSGHSGNTIYF.

In DNA, the CDR3 is TGTGCCAGCAGGGAGAACAGGGAGCAGTACTTC. This encodes CASRENREQYF. The chain carries TRBV6-2 or TRBV6-3 and TRBJ2-7; possibly TRBD1 for D (5 bases). The germline V and J ends were trimmed by 6 bases and 7 bases, with 10 bases remaining between them. Germline V lookup: CDR1 MNHEY, CDR2 SVGEGT. The CDR3 consists of 11 residues.

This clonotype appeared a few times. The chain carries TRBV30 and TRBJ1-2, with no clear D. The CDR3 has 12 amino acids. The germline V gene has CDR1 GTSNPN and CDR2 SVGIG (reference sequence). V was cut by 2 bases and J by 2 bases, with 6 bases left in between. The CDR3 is CAWSSWNYGYTF. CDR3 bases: TGTGCCTGGAGTAGTTGGAACTATGGCTACACCTTC.

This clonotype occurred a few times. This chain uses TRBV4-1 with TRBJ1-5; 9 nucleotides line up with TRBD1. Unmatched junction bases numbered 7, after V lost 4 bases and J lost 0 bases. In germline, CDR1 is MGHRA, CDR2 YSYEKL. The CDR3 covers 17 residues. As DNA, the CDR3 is TGCGCCAGCAGCCGGGGGGACAGGGCTGGTAGCAATCAGCCCCAGCATTTT. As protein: CASSRGDRAGSNQPQHF.

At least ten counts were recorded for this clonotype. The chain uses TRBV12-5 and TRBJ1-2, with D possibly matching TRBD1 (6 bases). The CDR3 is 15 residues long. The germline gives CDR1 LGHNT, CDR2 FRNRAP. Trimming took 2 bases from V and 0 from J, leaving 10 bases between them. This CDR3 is CASGLWGHTNYGYTF. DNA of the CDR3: TGTGCTAGTGGTTTGTGGGGACACACTAACTATGGCTACACCTTC.

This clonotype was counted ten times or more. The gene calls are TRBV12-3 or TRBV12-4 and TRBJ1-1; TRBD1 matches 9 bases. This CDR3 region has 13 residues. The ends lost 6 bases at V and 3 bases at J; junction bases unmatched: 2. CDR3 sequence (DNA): TGTGCCAGCAGCCGGACAGGGGACACTGAAGCTTTCTTT. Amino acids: CASSRTGDTEAFF.

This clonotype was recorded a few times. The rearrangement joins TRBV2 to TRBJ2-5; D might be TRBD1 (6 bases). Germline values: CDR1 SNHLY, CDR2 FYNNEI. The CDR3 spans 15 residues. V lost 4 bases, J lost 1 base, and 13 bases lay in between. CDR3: CASSAEQGSQETQYF. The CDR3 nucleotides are TGTGCCAGCAGTGCCGAGCAGGGGTCCCAAGAGACCCAGTACTTC. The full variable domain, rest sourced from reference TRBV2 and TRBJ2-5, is EPEVTQTPSHQVTQMGQEVILRCVPISNHLYFYWYRQILGQKVEFLVSFYNNEISEKSEIFDDQFSVERPDGSNFTLKIRSTKLEDSAMYFCASSAEQGSQETQYFGPGTRLLVL.

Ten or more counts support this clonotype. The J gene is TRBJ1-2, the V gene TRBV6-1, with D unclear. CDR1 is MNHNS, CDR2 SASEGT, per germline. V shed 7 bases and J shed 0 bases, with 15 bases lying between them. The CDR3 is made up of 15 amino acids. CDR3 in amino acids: CASKDRIGANYGYTF. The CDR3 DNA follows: TGTGCCAGCAAGGATAGGATTGGAGCTAACTATGGCTACACCTTC.

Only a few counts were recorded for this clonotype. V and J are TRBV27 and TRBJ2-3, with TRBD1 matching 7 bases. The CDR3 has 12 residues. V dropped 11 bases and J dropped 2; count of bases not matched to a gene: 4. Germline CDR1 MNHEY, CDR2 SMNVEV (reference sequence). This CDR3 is CARDRDTDTQYF. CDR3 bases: TGTGCCCGGGACAGAGACACAGATACGCAGTATTTT.

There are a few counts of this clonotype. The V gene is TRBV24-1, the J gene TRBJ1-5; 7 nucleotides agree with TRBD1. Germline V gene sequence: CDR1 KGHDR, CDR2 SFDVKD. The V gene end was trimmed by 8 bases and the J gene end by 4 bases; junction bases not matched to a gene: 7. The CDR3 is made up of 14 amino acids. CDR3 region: CATTAGGANQPQHF. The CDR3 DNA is TGTGCCACCACAGCAGGGGGTGCTAATCAGCCCCAGCATTTT.

For the CDR3, the DNA is TGTGCCAGCAGTTTCACGGCAGGGGAAGAGACCCAGTACTTC. Protein product: CASSFTAGEETQYF. This chain joins TRBV12-3 or TRBV12-4 and TRBJ2-5; weak D call: TRBD1 (6 bases). V was clipped by 3 bases and J by 3 bases, with 11 bases between them. The length of the CDR3 is 14 residues.

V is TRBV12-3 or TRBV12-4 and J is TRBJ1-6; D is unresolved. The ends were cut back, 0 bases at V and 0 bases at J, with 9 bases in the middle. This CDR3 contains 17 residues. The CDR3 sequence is CASSLARVSSYNSPLHF. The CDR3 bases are TGTGCCAGCAGTTTAGCAAGGGTGAGCTCCTATAATTCACCCCTCCACTTT.